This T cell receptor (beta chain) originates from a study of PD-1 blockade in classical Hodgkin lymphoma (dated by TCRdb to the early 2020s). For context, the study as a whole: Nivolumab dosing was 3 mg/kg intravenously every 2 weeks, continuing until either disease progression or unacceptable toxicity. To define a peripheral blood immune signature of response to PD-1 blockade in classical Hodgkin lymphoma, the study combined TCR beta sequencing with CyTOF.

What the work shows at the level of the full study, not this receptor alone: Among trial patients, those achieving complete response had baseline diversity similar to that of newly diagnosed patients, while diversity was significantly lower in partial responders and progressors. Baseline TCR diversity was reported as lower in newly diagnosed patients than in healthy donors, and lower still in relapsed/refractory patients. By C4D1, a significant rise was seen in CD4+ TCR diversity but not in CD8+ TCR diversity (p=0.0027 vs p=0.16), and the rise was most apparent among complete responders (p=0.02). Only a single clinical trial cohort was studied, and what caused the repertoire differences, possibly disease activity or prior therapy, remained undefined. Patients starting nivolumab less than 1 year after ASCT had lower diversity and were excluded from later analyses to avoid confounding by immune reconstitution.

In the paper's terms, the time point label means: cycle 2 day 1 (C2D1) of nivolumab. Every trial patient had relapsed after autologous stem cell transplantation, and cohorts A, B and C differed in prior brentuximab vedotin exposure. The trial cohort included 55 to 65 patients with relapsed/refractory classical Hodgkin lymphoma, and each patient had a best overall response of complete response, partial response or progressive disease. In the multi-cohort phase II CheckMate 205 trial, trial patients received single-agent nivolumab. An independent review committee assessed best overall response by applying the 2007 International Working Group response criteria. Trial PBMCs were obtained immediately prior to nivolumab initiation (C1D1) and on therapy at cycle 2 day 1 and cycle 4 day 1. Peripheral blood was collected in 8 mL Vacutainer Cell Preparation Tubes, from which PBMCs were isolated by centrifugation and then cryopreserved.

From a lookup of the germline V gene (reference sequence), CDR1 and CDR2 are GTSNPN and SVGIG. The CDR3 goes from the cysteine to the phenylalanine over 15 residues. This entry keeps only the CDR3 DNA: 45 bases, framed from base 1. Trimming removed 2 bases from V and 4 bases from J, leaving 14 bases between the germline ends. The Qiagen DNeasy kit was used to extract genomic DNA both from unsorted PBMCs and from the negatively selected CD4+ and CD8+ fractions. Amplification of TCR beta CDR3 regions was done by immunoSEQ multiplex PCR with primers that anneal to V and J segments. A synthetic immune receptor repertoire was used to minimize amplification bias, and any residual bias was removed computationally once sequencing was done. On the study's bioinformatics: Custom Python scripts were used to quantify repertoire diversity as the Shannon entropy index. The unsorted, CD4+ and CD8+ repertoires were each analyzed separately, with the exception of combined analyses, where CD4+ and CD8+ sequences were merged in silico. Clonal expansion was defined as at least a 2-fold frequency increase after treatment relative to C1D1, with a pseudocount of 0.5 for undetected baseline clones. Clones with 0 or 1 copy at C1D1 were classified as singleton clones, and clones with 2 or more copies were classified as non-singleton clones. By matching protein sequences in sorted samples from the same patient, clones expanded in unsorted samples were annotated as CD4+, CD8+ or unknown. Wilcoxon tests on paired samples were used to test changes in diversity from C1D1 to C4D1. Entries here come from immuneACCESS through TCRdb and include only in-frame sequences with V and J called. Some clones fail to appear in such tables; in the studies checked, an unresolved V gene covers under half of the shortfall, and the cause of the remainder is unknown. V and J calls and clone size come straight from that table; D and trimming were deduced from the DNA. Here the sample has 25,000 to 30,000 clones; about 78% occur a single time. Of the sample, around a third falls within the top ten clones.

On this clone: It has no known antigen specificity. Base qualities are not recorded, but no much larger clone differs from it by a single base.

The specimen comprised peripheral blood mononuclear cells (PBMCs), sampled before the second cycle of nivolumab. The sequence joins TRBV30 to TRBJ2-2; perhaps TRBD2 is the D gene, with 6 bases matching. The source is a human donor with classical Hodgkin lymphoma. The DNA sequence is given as TGTGCCTGGAGTACGGGACTCCCGGGCACCGGGGAGCTGTTTTTT. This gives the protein CAWSTGLPGTGELFF.